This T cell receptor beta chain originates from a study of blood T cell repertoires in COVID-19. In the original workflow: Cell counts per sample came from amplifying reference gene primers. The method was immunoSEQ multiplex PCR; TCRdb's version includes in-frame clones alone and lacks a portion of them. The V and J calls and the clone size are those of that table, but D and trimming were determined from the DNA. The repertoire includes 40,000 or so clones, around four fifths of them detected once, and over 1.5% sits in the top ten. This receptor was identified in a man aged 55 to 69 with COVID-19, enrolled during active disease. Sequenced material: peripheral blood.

The CDR3: CASSQDRWASTDTQYF. CDR3 coding DNA: TGTGCCAGCAGCCAAGATCGCTGGGCTAGCACAGATACGCAGTATTTT. J is TRBJ2-3 and V is TRBV14, with no clear D. CDR1 is SGHDN, CDR2 FVKESK, per germline. The CDR3 extends over 16 amino acids. Deletions cut 0 bases from V and 0 bases from J, with 10 bases between.